Listed below are T cell receptor beta chains from one sample, sequenced in a study of blood T cell repertoires in COVID-19. Sequencing used immunoSEQ multiplex PCR; TCRdb keeps in-frame clones, though not all of them. The sample has fewer than 250,000 clones, 90% seen once. The sample comprised PBMCs or T cells enriched from blood (not recorded which). These receptors all stem from a young man who had been exposed to COVID-19. The CDR3 runs from the conserved cysteine through the conserved F or W. The order of the fields is clone size, J gene, V gene, D gene, CDR3 protein, CDR3 DNA. A D gene is named only where the DNA matches it firmly. Clone sizes are given selectively: once, few, many, or a class where the clone is expanded.

. TRBJ1-2 TRBV9 . CASSVGQGGVYGYTF TGTGCCAGCAGCGTGGGTCAGGGAGGGGTCTATGGCTACACCTTC
. TRBJ1-2 TRBV7-2 . CASSLPVFSGYTF TGTGCCAGCAGCTTACCAGTTTTCTCTGGCTACACCTTC
. TRBJ1-4 TRBV7-9 . CASSRDGATNEKLFF TGTGCCAGCAGCCGCGACGGAGCAACTAATGAAAAACTGTTTTTT
. TRBJ2-5 TRBV15 TRBD1 CATSSRNRGLETQYF TGTGCCACCAGCAGCAGAAACAGGGGATTAGAGACCCAGTACTTC
. TRBJ2-5 TRBV19 TRBD1 CASSNRGRETQYF TGTGCCAGTAGTAACAGGGGTAGGGAGACCCAGTACTTC
. TRBJ2-7 TRBV6-2/TRBV6-3 . CASSYARVEQYF TGTGCCAGCAGTTACGCCCGGGTCGAGCAGTACTTC
. TRBJ2-3 TRBV6-5 TRBD2 CASSPPGGLVDTQYF TGTGCCAGCAGTCCCCCGGGGGGGCTGGTGGATACGCAGTATTTT
once TRBJ2-1 TRBV9 TRBD2 CASSVSGGLDNEQFF TGTGCCAGCAGCGTATCCGGGGGGTTGGACAATGAGCAGTTCTTC
. TRBJ2-7 TRBV27 TRBD1 CASSFQGQGGNEQYF TGTGCCAGCAGTTTTCAGGGACAGGGAGGGAACGAGCAGTACTTC
. TRBJ1-2 TRBV6-5 . CASRTVGGDYGYTF TGTGCCAGCAGGACTGTGGGGGGTGATTATGGCTACACCTTC
. TRBJ1-1 TRBV9 . CASSVGWRLMNTEAFF TGTGCCAGCAGCGTAGGGTGGAGGCTTATGAACACTGAAGCTTTCTTT
. TRBJ2-1 TRBV5-4 TRBD2 CASSWSGARANEQFF TGTGCCAGCAGCTGGAGCGGGGCCCGGGCCAATGAGCAGTTCTTC
. TRBJ2-2 TRBV11-1 . CASTQDTGELFF TGTGCCAGCACCCAGGACACCGGGGAGCTGTTTTTT
. TRBJ2-1 TRBV5-4 . CASSIRTDIYNEQFF TGTGCCAGCAGCATCCGGACAGACATATACAATGAGCAGTTCTTC
. TRBJ1-5 TRBV28 . CASRPTDWNQPQHF TGTGCCAGCAGGCCGACAGATTGGAATCAGCCCCAGCATTTT
. TRBJ2-1 TRBV7-2 TRBD2 CASSLFPQRGGRNEQFF TGTGCCAGCAGCTTATTTCCCCAGCGGGGGGGCCGGAATGAGCAGTTCTTC
. TRBJ2-5 TRBV5-4 . CASNKEEETQYF TGTGCCAGCAACAAAGAAGAAGAGACCCAGTACTTC
few TRBJ2-2 TRBV6-4 TRBD2 CASSDSAGAGELFF TGTGCCAGCAGTGACTCAGCGGGGGCCGGGGAGCTGTTTTTT
. TRBJ1-1 TRBV5-5 . CASSFQLNTEAFF TGTGCCAGCAGCTTTCAGTTGAACACTGAAGCTTTCTTT
. TRBJ1-2 TRBV5-1 . CASSLDGGEYNYGYTF TGCGCCAGCAGCTTGGATGGAGGGGAATATAACTATGGCTACACCTTC
. TRBJ2-7 TRBV4-3 TRBD1 CASSQETGQVFEQYF TGCGCCAGCAGCCAAGAAACGGGACAGGTATTCGAGCAGTACTTC
. TRBJ1-2 TRBV6-5 . CASSRAETGFGGYTF TGTGCCAGCAGCCGTGCCGAGACAGGATTCGGTGGCTACACCTTC
few TRBJ1-5 TRBV10-2 . CASSESTGDGPQHF TGCGCCAGCAGTGAGTCGACAGGTGATGGGCCCCAGCATTTT
. TRBJ1-6 TRBV18 TRBD1 CASPTLLGQGQCSPLHF TGTGCCAGCCCGACACTTCTTGGACAGGGACAGTGTTCACCCCTCCACTTT
. TRBJ1-4 TRBV18 . CASSPQEKLFF TGTGCCAGCTCACCCCAGGAAAAACTGTTTTTT
. TRBJ1-2 TRBV5-1 TRBD1 CASSWSLDRALGYTF TGCGCCAGCAGTTGGAGTTTGGACAGGGCGCTTGGCTACACCTTC
. TRBJ1-4 TRBV2 . CASSVQGNVNEKLFF TGTGCCAGCAGTGTACAGGGTAATGTGAATGAAAAACTGTTTTTT
. TRBJ2-1 TRBV25-1 . CASSEKEAGPYNEQFF TGTGCCAGCAGTGAAAAAGAGGCGGGACCCTACAATGAGCAGTTCTTC
. TRBJ1-4 TRBV4-2 . CASSPNRGRNEKLFF TGTGCCAGCAGTCCAAACAGAGGGAGGAATGAAAAACTGTTTTTT
once TRBJ2-1 TRBV15 TRBD1 CATSRTGNNEQFF TGTGCCACCAGCAGGACAGGGAATAATGAGCAGTTCTTC
once TRBJ2-2 TRBV5-6 TRBD2 CASSPGLAGGRPTGELFF TGTGCCAGCAGCCCCGGACTAGCGGGGGGACGACCCACCGGGGAGCTGTTTTTT
once TRBJ2-3 TRBV7-9 . CASSLDSILATQYF TGTGCCAGCAGCTTAGATAGTATACTAGCAACGCAGTATTTT
. TRBJ1-5 TRBV19 TRBD1 CASSTTGAEQPQHF TGTGCCAGTAGTACAACAGGGGCGGAACAGCCCCAGCATTTT
once TRBJ1-6 TRBV23-1 TRBD1 CASSQSSQGAGNSPLHF TGCGCCAGCAGTCAAAGTTCTCAGGGGGCTGGGAATTCACCCCTCCACTTT
. TRBJ2-5 TRBV12-3/TRBV12-4 . CATSGVLKTQYF TGTGCTACGTCCGGTGTTTTGAAGACCCAGTACTTC
. TRBJ1-5 TRBV7-2 . CASSSDYYSNQPQHF TGTGCCAGCAGCTCGGACTATTATAGCAATCAGCCCCAGCATTTT
. TRBJ1-1 TRBV5-1 . CASSSLTGGYSNTEAFF TGCGCCAGCAGCTCCCTAACGGGGGGGTATTCGAACACTGAAGCTTTCTTT
. TRBJ2-2 TRBV2 . CASSERGTQSGELFF TGTGCCAGCAGTGAACGGGGGACCCAGTCGGGGGAGCTGTTTTTT
. TRBJ1-3 TRBV11-1 . CASSRTFSSGNTIYF TGTGCCAGCAGCCGTACGTTTAGCTCTGGAAACACCATATATTTT
. TRBJ2-1 TRBV9 TRBD2 CASSVEGGGFDEQFF TGTGCCAGCAGCGTAGAAGGCGGGGGGTTCGATGAGCAGTTCTTC
once TRBJ1-3 TRBV28 . CASSTPRRSSGNTIYF TGTGCCAGCAGTACTCCCCGGAGGAGTTCTGGAAACACCATATATTTT
. TRBJ1-4 TRBV5-1 . CASSTQTALGEKLFF TGCGCCAGCAGCACCCAAACAGCCCTCGGTGAAAAACTGTTTTTT
. TRBJ2-5 TRBV15 . CATSRAPSSERETQYF TGTGCCACCAGCAGAGCCCCCTCTAGCGAGAGGGAGACCCAGTACTTC
. TRBJ2-5 TRBV2 . CASTNAAHKETQYF TGTGCCAGCACCAACGCTGCACACAAAGAGACCCAGTACTTC